The 30 T cell receptor beta chains in this list originate from one sample, sequenced in a study of cytomegalovirus exposure and HLA in healthy donors. The PCR had 60 Vbeta and 13 Jbeta primers. The assay was immunoSEQ multiplex PCR, and TCRdb's table has in-frame clones only and misses some. The sample includes about 100,000 clones, more than 60% of them seen just once. The material sequenced was PBMCs. The receptors shown here come from a woman aged 18-35 years in good health and CMV-seropositive.

The chain uses TRBV4-1 and TRBJ1-1, with 11 bases lining up with TRBD1. Germline CDR1 is MGHRA and CDR2 is YSYEKL. Losses at the gene ends were 0 bases for V and 4 bases for J; bases not matched to a gene: 4. The CDR3 has 16 amino acids. The CDR3 spells CASSQEGDRGTTEAFF. DNA for the CDR3: TGCGCCAGCAGCCAAGAGGGGGACAGGGGGACCACTGAAGCTTTCTTT.

This clone was recorded once. The chain employs TRBV9 and TRBJ2-3; D may be TRBD2 (6 bases). The V end was cut by 7 bases, the J end by 4 bases, with 10 bases between. Germline CDR1 and CDR2: SGDLS and YYNGEE. There are 12 residues in the CDR3. The CDR3 region has the DNA TGTGCCAGCCGACTAGTTTCAGATACGCAGTATTTT. This gives the protein CASRLVSDTQYF.

V usage is TRBV19 and J usage is TRBJ2-1; 12 nucleotides agree with TRBD2. CDR3 length equals 17 residues. The V gene end was trimmed by 5 bases and the J gene end by 3 bases; junction bases not matched to a gene: 8. The germline V gene encodes CDR1 LNHDA and CDR2 SQIVND (reference sequence). The CDR3: CASSPRLAGAHYNEQFF. The CDR3 nucleotides read TGTGCCAGTAGTCCGCGACTAGCGGGAGCACACTACAATGAGCAGTTCTTC.

The CDR3 loop is CASSYGREWSTDTQYF. In DNA, the CDR3 is TGTGCCAGCAGTTACGGGCGGGAGTGGAGCACAGATACGCAGTATTTT. The chain uses TRBV6-5 and TRBJ2-3; 7 bases agree with TRBD2. V lost 2 bases and J lost 0; bases outside the gene matches: 5. This CDR3 is 16 amino acids long. Per the germline V gene, CDR1 is MNHEY and CDR2 is SVGAGI.

V gene TRBV30 combines with J gene TRBJ1-1; 9 bases fit TRBD1. J was trimmed by 6 bases and V by 7 bases; bases with no gene match: 9. This CDR3 contains 13 residues. Germline loops: CDR1 GTSNPN, CDR2 SVGIG (reference sequence). The CDR3 coding sequence is TGTGCCTCCGTCGAACAGGGGGCCGCTGAAGCTTTCTTT. Translated: CASVEQGAAEAFF.

The rearrangement joins TRBV5-6 to TRBJ2-1, with 7 bases matching TRBD1. The V and J ends lost 3 bases and 9 bases, in that order; junction bases with no gene match: 6. CDR1 is SGHDT, CDR2 YYEEEE, per germline. The CDR3 extends over 13 amino acids. Here the CDR3 reads CASSYVAGGEQFF. DNA for the CDR3: TGTGCCAGCAGCTATGTGGCAGGGGGTGAGCAGTTCTTC.

V gene TRBV13 combines with J gene TRBJ1-1, with 9 bases aligning to TRBD1. Trimming cost V 5 bases and J 8 bases; bases outside gene matches: 12. The CDR3 consists of 15 residues. The germline V gene has CDR1 PRHDT and CDR2 FYEKMQ (reference sequence). The CDR3 bases are TGTGCCAGCAGCCAAAATCCGGGACAGGGTACCGAAGCTTTCTTT. Translation gives CASSQNPGQGTEAFF.

This rearrangement joins TRBV19 to TRBJ2-1; tentatively, D is TRBD2 (6 bases). CDR1 and CDR2 from the germline V gene are LNHDA and SQIVND (reference sequence). The CDR3 contains 17 residues. The V gene lost 2 bases and the J gene lost 3 bases, with 17 bases spanning the gap. The CDR3 DNA reads as TGTGCCAGTAGTATAATGGGAGCGGAGGGAGGCTACAATGAGCAGTTCTTC. This sequence encodes CASSIMGAEGGYNEQFF.

This clone was seen more than once but under ten times. This chain connects TRBV7-2 to TRBJ2-7, with D perhaps TRBD2 (6 bases). Per germline, CDR1 SGHTA and CDR2 FQGNSA. The CDR3 is 14 residues long. V lost 2 bases, J lost 3 bases, and 11 bases lay in between. The CDR3 protein is CASSLFGSFYEQYF. The CDR3 bases are TGTGCCAGCAGCTTATTCGGGAGCTTCTACGAGCAGTACTTC.

This rearrangement joins TRBV27 to TRBJ2-2; TRBD1 matches at 7 bases. The germline CDR1 and CDR2 sequences are MNHEY and SMNVEV (reference sequence). The CDR3 loop spans 16 amino acids. The trim removed 3 bases at V and 2 bases at J, leaving 6 bases unmatched. CDR3 region: CASSFGTASNTGELFF. CDR3 nucleotides: TGTGCCAGCAGTTTCGGGACAGCGAGCAACACCGGGGAGCTGTTTTTT.

The chain combines TRBV11-2 with TRBJ1-2; D is ambiguous. Germline loops: CDR1 SGHAT, CDR2 FQNNGV. The CDR3 runs 18 residues. Trimming shortened V by 0 bases and J by 4 bases, and 21 bases separated the two germline ends. CDR3 region: CASSLDGVGWAGGYGYTF. CDR3 bases: TGTGCCAGCAGCTTAGACGGAGTTGGGTGGGCAGGAGGCTATGGCTACACCTTC.

V is TRBV7-2 and J is TRBJ1-4, with 7 bases aligning to TRBD1. Germline CDR1 SGHTA, CDR2 FQGNSA. There are 14 residues in the CDR3. The J segment lost 3 bases and the V segment lost 4 bases, leaving 2 bases of the junction unmatched. CDR3 nucleotide sequence: TGTGCCAGCAGCTCCGGACAGGCTAATGAAAAACTGTTTTTT. Amino acid sequence: CASSSGQANEKLFF.

The chain has TRBV4-1 and TRBJ2-1; 7 bases line up with TRBD2. Germline CDR1 is MGHRA and CDR2 is YSYEKL. The CDR3 is 16 residues long. J gave up 5 bases and V 1 base, and 8 bases lay outside the gene matches. CDR3 sequence: CASSQVWLAVNNEQFF. The CDR3 DNA reads as TGCGCCAGCAGCCAAGTTTGGCTAGCGGTCAACAATGAGCAGTTCTTC.

The rearrangement joins TRBV5-6 to TRBJ1-3, with D perhaps TRBD1 (6 bases). The CDR3 totals 16 residues. Deletions cut 1 base from V and 2 bases from J, with 13 bases between. CDR1 is SGHDT, CDR2 YYEEEE, per germline. CDR3 amino acids: CASSLRRGSAGNTIYF. CDR3 DNA sequence: TGTGCCAGCAGCTTGCGCAGGGGATCGGCTGGAAACACCATATATTTT.

The J gene is TRBJ2-6, the V gene TRBV27; 11 nucleotides match TRBD1. Trimming cost V 3 bases and J 1 base; bases outside gene matches: 5. In germline, CDR1 is MNHEY, CDR2 SMNVEV (reference sequence). The CDR3 is 18 amino acids. CDR3 region: CASSFKGQGVSGANVLTF. In DNA form, the CDR3 reads TGTGCCAGCAGTTTTAAGGGACAGGGGGTATCTGGGGCCAACGTCCTGACTTTC.

The chain combines TRBV13 with TRBJ2-2; possibly TRBD2 for D (6 bases). V was trimmed by 5 bases and J by 7 bases, leaving 11 bases between them. Germline V gene data show CDR1 as PRHDT and CDR2 as FYEKMQ (reference sequence). The CDR3 is 13 residues long. In DNA form, the CDR3 reads TGTGCCAGCAGCCCCGGGGGTAGCGGGGAGCTGTTTTTT. Protein: CASSPGGSGELFF.

The chain recombines TRBV29-1 with TRBJ2-7; unclear D gene. With 4 bases removed from V and 1 base from J, the gap between germline ends came to 8 bases. Germline lookup yields CDR1 SQVTM and CDR2 ANQGSEA. The CDR3 is made up of 12 amino acids. The CDR3 DNA sequence: TGCAGCGTTGCGGTCGAGTCCTACGAGCAGTACTTC. It is translated as CSVAVESYEQYF.

The count of this clone is one. This chain joins TRBV11-1 and TRBJ2-5; 7 bases line up with TRBD2. Germline V gene data show CDR1 as SGHAT and CDR2 as FQDESV (reference sequence). V was pared by 2 bases and J by 4 bases, with 7 bases of the junction left unmatched. This CDR3 has 15 amino acids. The CDR3 is CASSLMGGGRETQYF. Written as DNA, the CDR3 is TGTGCCAGCAGCTTAATGGGGGGAGGGCGAGAGACCCAGTACTTC. The full variable domain, with the rest looked up from reference TRBV11-1 and TRBJ2-5, is EAEVAQSPRYKITEKSQAVAFWCDPISGHATLYWYRQILGQGPELLVQFQDESVVDDSQLPKDRFSAERLKGVDSTLKIQPAELGDSAMYLCASSLMGGGRETQYFGPGTRLLVL.

Here the CDR3 reads CASTPNQPQHF. The DNA for the CDR3 is TGTGCCAGCACCCCGAATCAGCCCCAGCATTTT. The chain has TRBV28 and TRBJ1-5; D not resolved. CDR3 length: 11 residues. Germline CDR1 and CDR2: MDHEN and SYDVKM. Trimming removed 7 bases from V and 4 bases from J, with 5 bases in between. The full variable domain, rest sourced from reference TRBV28 and TRBJ1-5, is DVKVTQSSRYLVKRTGEKVFLECVQDMDHENMFWYRQDPGLGLRLIYFSYDVKMKEKGDIPEGYSVSREKKERFSLILESASTNQTSMYLCASTPNQPQHFGDGTRLSIL.

The chain uses TRBV2 and TRBJ1-2, with 10 bases identical to TRBD1. J was trimmed by 8 bases and V by 8 bases; bases with no gene match: 8. The germline V gene encodes CDR1 SNHLY and CDR2 FYNNEI. The CDR3 consists of 13 residues. CDR3 region: CASLRTGGNGYTF. As DNA, the CDR3 is TGTGCCAGCTTGCGGACAGGGGGAAACGGCTACACCTTC.

The rearrangement links TRBV6-5 to TRBJ1-2, with D perhaps TRBD1 (6 bases). Deletions cut 2 bases from V and 7 bases from J, with 14 bases between. Germline CDR1 reads MNHEY; CDR2 reads SVGAGI. The CDR3 is 14 residues long. CDR3 in amino acids: CASSYRGTSGGYTF. Here the CDR3 DNA reads TGTGCCAGCAGTTACAGGGGGACGTCGGGTGGCTACACCTTC.

The sample holds a few counts of this clone. This sample includes further DNA sequences coding for the same CDR3. The rearrangement uses TRBV19 and TRBJ2-1; TRBD2 aligns across 9 bases. Germline V gene lookup returns CDR1 LNHDA and CDR2 SQIVND (reference sequence). Losses at the gene ends were 3 bases for V and 2 bases for J; bases not matched to a gene: 2. This CDR3 contains 15 residues. The CDR3: CASSMTSGTYNEQFF. The DNA of the CDR3 is TGTGCCAGTAGTATGACTAGCGGTACCTACAATGAGCAGTTCTTC.

This chain uses TRBV28 with TRBJ1-4, with D possibly being TRBD1 (5 bases). Trimming stripped 7 bases from V and 0 bases from J, with 15 bases between. Germline V gene sequence: CDR1 MDHEN, CDR2 SYDVKM. This CDR3 spans 16 amino acids. Here the CDR3 reads CASTPVGGATNEKLFF. In DNA, the CDR3 is TGTGCCAGCACCCCGGTGGGGGGAGCAACTAATGAAAAACTGTTTTTT.

The CDR3 nucleotides read TGTGCCAGCAGCTTAGCGGGAGCAAGCACCGGGGAGCTGTTTTTT. Translating gives CASSLAGASTGELFF. This chain connects TRBV7-9 to TRBJ2-2; perhaps TRBD2 as D (5 bases). Germline CDR1 reads SEHNR; CDR2 reads FQNEAQ (reference sequence). Trimming removed 0 bases at V and 4 bases at J, with 9 bases between. This CDR3 comprises 15 residues. The variable domain in full, completed from reference TRBV7-9 and TRBJ2-2, reads DTGVSQNPRHKITKRGQNVTFRCDPISEHNRLYWYRQTLGQGPEFLTYFQNEAQLEKSRLLSDRFSAERPKGSFSTLEIQRTEQGDSAMYLCASSLAGASTGELFFGEGSRLTVL.

The rearrangement uses TRBV6-1 and TRBJ2-7; 7 bases match TRBD1. V lost 3 bases and J lost 0; bases outside the gene matches: 5. Germline loops: CDR1 MNHNS, CDR2 SASEGT. The CDR3 is made up of 15 amino acids. The CDR3 spells CASSESTGSSYEQYF. CDR3 bases: TGTGCCAGCAGTGAGTCGACAGGGAGCTCCTACGAGCAGTACTTC.

This clone was counted between two and nine times. V usage is TRBV6-6 and J usage is TRBJ2-7, with 10 bases matching TRBD2. This CDR3 comprises 14 residues. V was pared by 6 bases and J by 5 bases, with 7 bases of the junction left unmatched. Germline-derived CDR1 and CDR2 are MNHNY and SVGAGI (reference sequence). The CDR3 protein is CASRPTSGNDEQYF. The CDR3 DNA follows: TGTGCCAGCAGACCCACTAGCGGGAACGACGAGCAGTACTTC.

The CDR3 protein is CASSSIDKSPLHF. The CDR3 DNA follows: TGTGCCAGCAGTTCAATTGACAAATCACCCCTCCACTTT. The V call is TRBV28, the J call TRBJ1-6; D is undetermined. The ends were cut back, 4 bases at V and 10 bases at J, with 11 bases in the middle. CDR3 length: 13 amino acids. The V gene's germline CDR1 is MDHEN and CDR2 SYDVKM.

The V call is TRBV7-9, the J call TRBJ2-7; the match to TRBD1 covers 11 bases. V was clipped by 6 bases and J by 4 bases; unmatched bases: 8. The CDR3 contains 15 residues. CDR1 is SEHNR, CDR2 FQNEAQ, per germline (reference sequence). The CDR3 bases are TGTGCCAGCAGTCCCAAGGGGACAGGGGGTTACGAGCAGTACTTC. Translated, it gives CASSPKGTGGYEQYF.

The rearrangement uses TRBV28 and TRBJ1-4; 10 nucleotides match TRBD1. V lost 4 bases and J lost 7; bases outside the gene matches: 6. The CDR3 contains 15 residues. Germline CDR1 MDHEN, CDR2 SYDVKM. CDR3 protein: CASSYSRTGGEKLFF. The CDR3, as DNA: TGTGCCAGCAGTTACTCGCGGACAGGGGGTGAAAAACTGTTTTTT.

V usage is TRBV30 and J usage is TRBJ1-2, with a weak D call TRBD1 (6 bases). Between the trimmed V and J ends, which lost 4 bases and 7 bases, there was a span of 13 bases. Germline CDR1 GTSNPN, CDR2 SVGIG (reference sequence). The CDR3 is made up of 12 amino acids. This CDR3 is CAWTGGAGGYTF. The DNA of the CDR3 is TGTGCCTGGACGGGGGGCGCGGGTGGCTACACCTTC. Full variable domain (outside the CDR3, taken from reference TRBV30 and TRBJ1-2): SQTIHQWPATLVQPVGSPLSLECTVEGTSNPNLYWYRQAAGRGLQLLFYSVGIGQISSEVPQNLSASRPQDRQFILSSKKLLLSDSGFYLCAWTGGAGGYTFGSGTRLTVV.